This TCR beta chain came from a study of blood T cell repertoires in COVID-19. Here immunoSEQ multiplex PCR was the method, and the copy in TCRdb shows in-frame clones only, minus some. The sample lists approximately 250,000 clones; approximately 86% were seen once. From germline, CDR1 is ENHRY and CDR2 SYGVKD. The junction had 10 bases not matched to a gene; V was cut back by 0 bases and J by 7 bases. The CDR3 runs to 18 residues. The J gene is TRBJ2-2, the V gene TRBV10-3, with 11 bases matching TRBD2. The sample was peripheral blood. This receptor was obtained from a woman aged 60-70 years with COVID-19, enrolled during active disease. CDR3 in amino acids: CAISESNSGRAGGGELFF. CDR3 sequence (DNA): TGTGCCATCAGTGAGTCTAATAGCGGGAGGGCCGGAGGCGGGGAGCTGTTTTTT.